The rows below give T cell receptor beta chains drawn from one sample of a study of cytomegalovirus exposure and HLA in healthy donors. This table comes from immunoSEQ multiplex PCR, and its TCRdb copy is limited to in-frame clones, with some not included. The repertoire holds roughly 62,000 clones, with 85% to 95% as singletons. Sequencing used PBMCs. The source is a man between 18 and 35 years old in good health and CMV-seronegative. Each CDR3 is given with its conserved first and last residue. The D gene is left open where the match is weak. Expanded clones get a size class; other rows say once, few or many, or leave the size out.

TRBD1	TRBJ1-5	TRBV28	once	TGTGCCAGCATCCCCGGAGGGACAGGGGCGGGAATTAGCAATCAGCCCCAGCATTTT	CASIPGGTGAGISNQPQHF
TRBD1	TRBJ1-2	TRBV12-5	.	TGTGCTAGTGGTTTGGGACGACAGGGGGCAAGCTATGGCTACACCTTC	CASGLGRQGASYGYTF
.	TRBJ1-5	TRBV6-4	.	TGTGCCAGCAGTGACTCCCCAGGGAATCAGCCCCAGCATTTT	CASSDSPGNQPQHF
.	TRBJ2-1	TRBV7-2	.	TGTGCCAGCAGCTTAGGTCCGTACAGTAACAATGAGCAGTTCTTC	CASSLGPYSNNEQFF
TRBD2	TRBJ2-1	TRBV6-5	.	TGTGCCAGCAGTTACCTACTAGCGGGGTCATACAATGAGCAGTTCTTC	CASSYLLAGSYNEQFF
TRBD2	TRBJ2-1	TRBV18	.	TGTGCCAGCTCACCACCGGCTAGCGGCAACAATGAGCAGTTCTTC	CASSPPASGNNEQFF
TRBD1	TRBJ1-2	TRBV30	.	TGTGCCTGGAGCGCTGGACAGGGGAGAATATACACCTTC	CAWSAGQGRIYTF
.	TRBJ2-3	TRBV6-4	.	TGTGCCAGCAGTGACCCCGTGACAGGAACAGATACGCAGTATTTT	CASSDPVTGTDTQYF
.	TRBJ2-7	TRBV5-1	.	TGCGCCAGCAGCTTGGCCACAGGTTACGAGCAGTACTTC	CASSLATGYEQYF
TRBD1	TRBJ1-5	TRBV4-3	few	TGCGCCAGCAGCCAAGAGACAGGGAATCAGCCCCAGCATTTT	CASSQETGNQPQHF
TRBD2	TRBJ2-7	TRBV11-2	.	TGTGCCAGCAGCTTAGAGGCGACGGGGACTACCTACGAGCAGTACTTC	CASSLEATGTTYEQYF
TRBD2	TRBJ2-5	TRBV7-6	.	TGTGCCAGCAGCTTCTCGGGGGGGGCCCAAGAGACCCAGTACTTC	CASSFSGGAQETQYF
.	TRBJ2-1	TRBV27	.	TGTGCCAGCAGTTATTCGCCGGGAATTAATGAGCAGTTCTTC	CASSYSPGINEQFF
TRBD2	TRBJ2-4	TRBV7-9	.	TGTGCCAGCATAGGGAGGGGAACCCAACGGGGCATTCAGTACTTC	CASIGRGTQRGIQYF
TRBD2	TRBJ2-7	TRBV7-2	.	TGTGCCAGCAGCTTAGGAGCTAGCGGGACCTCCTACGAGCAGTACTTC	CASSLGASGTSYEQYF
.	TRBJ2-2	TRBV14	once	TGTGCCAGCAGCCCCCGGAGGAGGCCCGGGGAGCTGTTTTTT	CASSPRRRPGELFF
TRBD1	TRBJ1-1	TRBV5-1	.	TGCGCCAGCAGCTTGGTGGGACAGGGGAACACTGAAGCTTTCTTT	CASSLVGQGNTEAFF
TRBD1	TRBJ2-7	TRBV30	.	TGTGCCTGGAGTGTAGGACAGGGTTTTGAGCAGTACTTC	CAWSVGQGFEQYF
TRBD2	TRBJ2-1	TRBV18	.	TGTGCCAGCTCACCATCCCTAGGACAAATGGGACTAGCGGGAGGTCCCAATGAGCAGTTCTTC	CASSPSLGQMGLAGGPNEQFF
.	TRBJ2-5	TRBV10-1	.	TGCGCCAGCAGTGGAGGGTTCGAGACCCAGTACTTC	CASSGGFETQYF
.	TRBJ2-5	TRBV19	.	TGTGCCAGTAGTAACGGACTCGCCCCCAGTGAGACCCAGTACTTC	CASSNGLAPSETQYF
.	TRBJ2-7	TRBV6-6	.	TGTGCCAGCACTCGACAAGAGCAGTACTTC	CASTRQEQYF
.	TRBJ1-4	TRBV7-2	.	TGTGCCAGCAGCTTATGGGCCGGTAATGAAAAACTGTTTTTT	CASSLWAGNEKLFF
.	TRBJ2-7	TRBV21-1	.	TGTGCCAGCAGCCAGGGCGAGCAGTACTTC	CASSQGEQYF
.	TRBJ2-3	TRBV4-1	.	TGCGCCAGCAGCCAGGACGACGGGAGCAGCGATACGCAGTATTTT	CASSQDDGSSDTQYF
.	TRBJ1-1	TRBV2	.	TGTGCCAGCGCGGGGGGCGTATACACTGAAGCTTTCTTT	CASAGGVYTEAFF
TRBD1	TRBJ2-4	TRBV2	.	TGTGCCAGCTTGGCGAACACAGGGGACATTCAGTACTTC	CASLANTGDIQYF
.	TRBJ2-7	TRBV5-1	.	TGCGCCAGCAGCTTGTTTCACATTTGGCCCTACGAGCAGTACTTC	CASSLFHIWPYEQYF
.	TRBJ2-7	TRBV6-5	.	TGTGCCAGCAGTTACACGGGAAGGGTGAGCGAGCAGTACTTC	CASSYTGRVSEQYF
.	TRBJ2-3	TRBV21-1	.	TGTGCCAGCAGCAAAAGGACTAGCGGTAGCACAGATACGCAGTATTTT	CASSKRTSGSTDTQYF
.	TRBJ2-2	TRBV28	.	TGTGCCAGCAGTTTACCCCTAGCTCCCGCTACGAAGAACACCGGGGAGCTGTTTTTT	CASSLPLAPATKNTGELFF
.	TRBJ1-1	TRBV5-8	.	TGTGCCAGCAGCCGGGAGGGGGGTACTGAAGCTTTCTTT	CASSREGGTEAFF
.	TRBJ2-5	TRBV5-4	.	TGTGCCAGCAGCTTGGGTCCGGCGGAAGAGACCCAGTACTTC	CASSLGPAEETQYF
TRBD1	TRBJ2-4	TRBV18	.	TGTGCCAGCTCACCTCGAAAGGGGGCTAGTGACATTCAGTACTTC	CASSPRKGASDIQYF
.	TRBJ2-3	TRBV7-3	few	TGTGCCAGCAGCTTATTCGCGGCAGGGTTGGGGGATACGCAGTATTTT	CASSLFAAGLGDTQYF
.	TRBJ1-1	TRBV6-1	.	TGTGCCAGCATAGAAGTTTGGAACACTGAAGCTTTCTTT	CASIEVWNTEAFF
TRBD1	TRBJ1-1	TRBV14	.	TGTGCCAGCAGCCTAACCAGGGGGACTGAAGCTTTCTTT	CASSLTRGTEAFF
.	TRBJ2-2	TRBV7-9	.	TGTGCCAGCAGCTCAGCACACCCGAACACCGGGGAGCTGTTTTTT	CASSSAHPNTGELFF
.	TRBJ1-1	TRBV30	.	TGTGCCTCCTTCAGACGACACCCGAAAATGAACACTGAAGCTTTCTTT	CASFRRHPKMNTEAFF